These T cell receptor beta chains were read from a single sample in a study of blood T cells in healthy people across ages. Each CDR3 protein gets one entry after TCRdb re-called the 5' RACE reads with MiXCR. Of around 820,000 distinct CDR3 sequences in the sample, just under 25% were seen once. Separately, the same data were catalogued under a study of T cells of mothers and their children.

Sequenced input: blood. Source of these receptors: a boy aged 5-17 years in good health. CDR3s include the opening cysteine and the closing phenylalanine or tryptophan. The D gene is left open where the match is weak. The size field is filled for only some rows; it gives once, few, many or a size class.

v_call: TRBV19
d_call: NA
clone_size: few
j_call: TRBJ2-3
cdr3_nt: TGTGCCAGTAGCCAGGGAATGGCAGATACGCAGTATTTT
cdr3_aa: CASSQGMADTQYF

v_call: TRBV6-2/TRBV6-3
d_call: TRBD1
clone_size: NA
j_call: TRBJ2-2
cdr3_nt: TGTGCCAGCAGTTCCCTGGCCGGGACAGGGTTGAACACCGGGGAGCTGTTTTTT
cdr3_aa: CASSSLAGTGLNTGELFF

v_call: TRBV19
d_call: TRBD1
clone_size: once
j_call: TRBJ2-5
cdr3_nt: TGTGCCAGTAGTACCAAGGACAGGGGGCGATCAGAGACCCAGTACTTC
cdr3_aa: CASSTKDRGRSETQYF

v_call: TRBV5-6
d_call: TRBD1
clone_size: few
j_call: TRBJ1-5
cdr3_nt: TGTGCCAGCAGCTTGGGGACAGGGACCAATCAGCCCCAGCATTTT
cdr3_aa: CASSLGTGTNQPQHF

v_call: TRBV7-9
d_call: NA
clone_size: few
j_call: TRBJ2-5
cdr3_nt: TGTGCCAGCAGCTTAGTGCGTCTGTGGGGGAAGACCCAGTACTTC
cdr3_aa: CASSLVRLWGKTQYF

v_call: TRBV3-1
d_call: TRBD1
clone_size: few
j_call: TRBJ2-2
cdr3_nt: TGTGCCAGCAGCCAAGGCAGACAGGGACCCGGGGAGCTGTTTTTT
cdr3_aa: CASSQGRQGPGELFF

v_call: TRBV28
d_call: TRBD1
clone_size: many
j_call: TRBJ2-7
cdr3_nt: TGTGCCAGCAGTCAGACAGGGAACGAGCAGTACTTC
cdr3_aa: CASSQTGNEQYF

v_call: TRBV12-3/TRBV12-4
d_call: NA
clone_size: NA
j_call: TRBJ2-5
cdr3_nt: TGTACCAGCAAGAGCCGGGACCAGAGTCGAGAGACCCAGTACTTC
cdr3_aa: CTSKSRDQSRETQYF

v_call: TRBV5-1
d_call: NA
clone_size: few
j_call: TRBJ1-4
cdr3_nt: TGCGCCAGCAGATTGTCAGGGGCAACTAATGAAAAACTGTTTTTT
cdr3_aa: CASRLSGATNEKLFF

v_call: TRBV6-5
d_call: NA
clone_size: NA
j_call: TRBJ1-5
cdr3_nt: TGTGCCAGCAATCCGGGGGGCCAAGTTGTTCAGCCCCAGCATTTT
cdr3_aa: CASNPGGQVVQPQHF

v_call: TRBV6-1
d_call: NA
clone_size: few
j_call: TRBJ2-7
cdr3_nt: TGTGCCAGCAGTAGCCGGGACACTTCCCTCGAGCAGTACTTC
cdr3_aa: CASSSRDTSLEQYF

v_call: TRBV20-1
d_call: TRBD1
clone_size: NA
j_call: TRBJ1-1
cdr3_nt: TGCAGTGCTAGCCTCTCGTTTTCCCAGGGGGTTCACACTGAAGCTTTCTTT
cdr3_aa: CSASLSFSQGVHTEAFF

v_call: TRBV7-2
d_call: NA
clone_size: NA
j_call: TRBJ2-5
cdr3_nt: TGTGCCAGCAGCTTAGTAGGGGTTCGGGAGACCCAGTACTTC
cdr3_aa: CASSLVGVRETQYF

v_call: TRBV7-9
d_call: TRBD2
clone_size: NA
j_call: TRBJ2-5
cdr3_nt: TGTGCCAGCAGCGGACTAGCGGGGGGGTACCAAGAGACCCAGTACTTC
cdr3_aa: CASSGLAGGYQETQYF

v_call: TRBV3-1
d_call: NA
clone_size: NA
j_call: TRBJ1-2
cdr3_nt: TGTGCCAGCAGCGGTTCCACTGCGGGTGGCTACACCTTC
cdr3_aa: CASSGSTAGGYTF

v_call: TRBV28
d_call: TRBD1
clone_size: NA
j_call: TRBJ2-7
cdr3_nt: TGTGCCAGCATATCGGACAGGGTCTACGAGCAGTACTTC
cdr3_aa: CASISDRVYEQYF

v_call: TRBV10-3
d_call: NA
clone_size: NA
j_call: TRBJ2-5
cdr3_nt: TGTGCCATCAGTGCCGCGACGGGGAAAGAGACCCAGTACTTC
cdr3_aa: CAISAATGKETQYF

v_call: TRBV12-3/TRBV12-4
d_call: TRBD2
clone_size: NA
j_call: TRBJ2-1
cdr3_nt: TGTGCCAGCAGTTTCTCTAGCGGGGGCCCCATGGGGGATGAGCAGTTCTTC
cdr3_aa: CASSFSSGGPMGDEQFF

v_call: TRBV11-2
d_call: TRBD1
clone_size: NA
j_call: TRBJ2-7
cdr3_nt: TGTGCCAGCAGCCCCGGGACAGGGGGCGTCCCGGTAACCTACGAGCAGTACTTC
cdr3_aa: CASSPGTGGVPVTYEQYF

v_call: TRBV29-1
d_call: TRBD1
clone_size: few
j_call: TRBJ1-4
cdr3_nt: TGCAGCGTTGTGGGACAGGGGGCAACTAATGAAAAACTGTTTTTT
cdr3_aa: CSVVGQGATNEKLFF

v_call: TRBV3-1
d_call: NA
clone_size: NA
j_call: TRBJ1-1
cdr3_nt: TGTGCCAGCAGCCTTGACAGGTCCGTTAAAGAAGCTTTCTTT
cdr3_aa: CASSLDRSVKEAFF

v_call: TRBV7-2
d_call: NA
clone_size: NA
j_call: TRBJ2-2
cdr3_nt: TGTGCCAGCAGACCATCTGGGGGCGGGGAGCTGTTTTTT
cdr3_aa: CASRPSGGGELFF

v_call: TRBV29-1
d_call: NA
clone_size: NA
j_call: TRBJ1-3
cdr3_nt: TGCAGCGTCGAGGACCAGGGTTCTGGAAACACCATATATTTT
cdr3_aa: CSVEDQGSGNTIYF

v_call: TRBV28
d_call: NA
clone_size: few
j_call: TRBJ2-3
cdr3_nt: TGTGCCAGCAGTACGACACAGGGTACTAGCACAGATACGCAGTATTTT
cdr3_aa: CASSTTQGTSTDTQYF

v_call: TRBV7-2
d_call: TRBD1
clone_size: NA
j_call: TRBJ1-4
cdr3_nt: TGTGCCAGCAGCCCCACCCGCGGGACAGGGGTTGAAAAACTGTTTTTT
cdr3_aa: CASSPTRGTGVEKLFF

v_call: TRBV20-1
d_call: NA
clone_size: NA
j_call: TRBJ2-4
cdr3_nt: TGCAGTGCTTCGCGATCCTTAGCCAAAAACATTCAGTACTTC
cdr3_aa: CSASRSLAKNIQYF

v_call: TRBV20-1
d_call: TRBD2
clone_size: NA
j_call: TRBJ2-5
cdr3_nt: TGCAGTGCTAGAGATCCCAGACTAGCGTGGGAGACCCAGTACTTC
cdr3_aa: CSARDPRLAWETQYF

v_call: TRBV28
d_call: TRBD2
clone_size: NA
j_call: TRBJ2-1
cdr3_nt: TGTGCCAGCAGCCCCCGGGGACTAGCGCTTTACAATGAGCAGTTCTTC
cdr3_aa: CASSPRGLALYNEQFF

v_call: TRBV29-1
d_call: NA
clone_size: NA
j_call: TRBJ2-1
cdr3_nt: TGCAGCGTTGAGGTCCTAGCGCGCTACAATGAGCAGTTCTTC
cdr3_aa: CSVEVLARYNEQFF

v_call: TRBV4-3
d_call: TRBD1
clone_size: few
j_call: TRBJ1-4
cdr3_nt: TGCGCCAGCAGCCAAATCAGGGGGCGGGATAATGAAAAACTGTTTTTT
cdr3_aa: CASSQIRGRDNEKLFF

v_call: TRBV11-2
d_call: TRBD2
clone_size: few
j_call: TRBJ2-3
cdr3_nt: TGTGCCAGCAGCTTAGGGCGGGAGGCCGCCACAGATACGCAGTATTTT
cdr3_aa: CASSLGREAATDTQYF

v_call: TRBV6-2/TRBV6-3
d_call: NA
clone_size: once
j_call: TRBJ2-7
cdr3_nt: TGTGCCAGCACCGGGACGGCATTGTACTACGAGCAGTACTTC
cdr3_aa: CASTGTALYYEQYF

v_call: TRBV29-1
d_call: TRBD1
clone_size: few
j_call: TRBJ1-2
cdr3_nt: TGCAGCGTTATCCAGGGGGCGCATGGCTACACCTTC
cdr3_aa: CSVIQGAHGYTF

v_call: TRBV7-9
d_call: NA
clone_size: NA
j_call: TRBJ2-5
cdr3_nt: TGTGCCAGCAGCCCGGCCGCCGCAGAGACCCAGTACTTC
cdr3_aa: CASSPAAAETQYF

v_call: TRBV7-8
d_call: TRBD1
clone_size: few
j_call: TRBJ2-7
cdr3_nt: TGTGCCAGCAGCTTAGGTGACAGGGGAGAAGAGCAGTACTTC
cdr3_aa: CASSLGDRGEEQYF

v_call: TRBV5-1
d_call: NA
clone_size: NA
j_call: TRBJ1-1
cdr3_nt: TGCGCCAGCAGCTTCCCGGGGGCGATGAACACTGAAGCTTTCTTT
cdr3_aa: CASSFPGAMNTEAFF

v_call: TRBV6-4
d_call: NA
clone_size: few
j_call: TRBJ2-6
cdr3_nt: TGTGCCAGCAGTGACTCAATCTCTGGGGCCAACGTCCTGACTTTC
cdr3_aa: CASSDSISGANVLTF

v_call: TRBV4-3
d_call: NA
clone_size: NA
j_call: TRBJ2-3
cdr3_nt: TGCGCCAGCAGCCAAGCCGCGGGGTACACAGATACGCAGTATTTT
cdr3_aa: CASSQAAGYTDTQYF

v_call: TRBV28
d_call: TRBD2
clone_size: NA
j_call: TRBJ2-1
cdr3_nt: TGTGCCAGCGGATTAGCGGGAGGGCCGTGGAATGAGCAGTTCTTC
cdr3_aa: CASGLAGGPWNEQFF

v_call: TRBV12-3/TRBV12-4
d_call: TRBD1
clone_size: NA
j_call: TRBJ2-1
cdr3_nt: TGTGCCAGCAGTGCAGATCCACCCGGGACAGGGCCCTACAATGAGCAGTTCTTC
cdr3_aa: CASSADPPGTGPYNEQFF

v_call: TRBV9
d_call: NA
clone_size: few
j_call: TRBJ1-3
cdr3_nt: TGTGCCAGCAGCCCAGGAGGAGGAAACACCATATATTTT
cdr3_aa: CASSPGGGNTIYF

v_call: TRBV12-3/TRBV12-4
d_call: NA
clone_size: few
j_call: TRBJ2-3
cdr3_nt: TGTGCCAGCAGTATAATTAGACAGGGAGGGTCCGCAGATGCGCAGTATTTT
cdr3_aa: CASSIIRQGGSADAQYF

v_call: TRBV12-3/TRBV12-4
d_call: NA
clone_size: NA
j_call: TRBJ2-1
cdr3_nt: TGTGCCAGCAGTTTTCCGAGCGCAGAGGTCAATGAGCAGTTCTTC
cdr3_aa: CASSFPSAEVNEQFF

v_call: TRBV5-6
d_call: TRBD2
clone_size: few
j_call: TRBJ2-1
cdr3_nt: TGTGCCAGCAGCTTGGGCGTAGCGGGAGGAGGGGCCTACAATGAGCAGTTCTTC
cdr3_aa: CASSLGVAGGGAYNEQFF

v_call: TRBV29-1
d_call: NA
clone_size: few
j_call: TRBJ2-5
cdr3_nt: TGCAGCGCATCAGTGAACTTGGGGGAGACCCAGTACTTC
cdr3_aa: CSASVNLGETQYF

v_call: TRBV20-1
d_call: TRBD1
clone_size: few
j_call: TRBJ2-1
cdr3_nt: TGCAGTGCCCCGACAGGGGGGTCAAATGAGCAGTTCTTC
cdr3_aa: CSAPTGGSNEQFF

v_call: TRBV27
d_call: NA
clone_size: NA
j_call: TRBJ2-7
cdr3_nt: TGTGCCAGCAGTTTATCGTTGGAGGGATCGCAGTACTTC
cdr3_aa: CASSLSLEGSQYF

v_call: TRBV6-2/TRBV6-3
d_call: TRBD2
clone_size: NA
j_call: TRBJ2-7
cdr3_nt: TGTGCCAGCAGTTACTCGGGGACTAGCGGGTCGATTTACGAGCAGTACTTC
cdr3_aa: CASSYSGTSGSIYEQYF

v_call: TRBV28
d_call: NA
clone_size: NA
j_call: TRBJ2-7
cdr3_nt: TGTGCCAGCTCCCGGGACTTCTACTACGAGCAGTACTTC
cdr3_aa: CASSRDFYYEQYF

v_call: TRBV2
d_call: NA
clone_size: NA
j_call: TRBJ1-5
cdr3_nt: TGTGCCAGCAGTGAAGCGCCCCGACAGGCGGGTCGGCCCCAGCATTTT
cdr3_aa: CASSEAPRQAGRPQHF

v_call: TRBV9
d_call: TRBD2
clone_size: NA
j_call: TRBJ2-3
cdr3_nt: TGTGCCAGCAGCGTGACTAGCGCCGCGAGAGATACGCAGTATTTT
cdr3_aa: CASSVTSAARDTQYF

v_call: TRBV28
d_call: NA
clone_size: few
j_call: TRBJ2-5
cdr3_nt: TGTGCCAGCAGTCGTGTGGGGGGGCTGGTACAAGAGACCCAGTACTTC
cdr3_aa: CASSRVGGLVQETQYF

v_call: TRBV6-4
d_call: NA
clone_size: NA
j_call: TRBJ1-1
cdr3_nt: TGTGCCAGCAGTGAATCCCCAGGGCGGTTGAACACTGAAGCTTTCTTT
cdr3_aa: CASSESPGRLNTEAFF